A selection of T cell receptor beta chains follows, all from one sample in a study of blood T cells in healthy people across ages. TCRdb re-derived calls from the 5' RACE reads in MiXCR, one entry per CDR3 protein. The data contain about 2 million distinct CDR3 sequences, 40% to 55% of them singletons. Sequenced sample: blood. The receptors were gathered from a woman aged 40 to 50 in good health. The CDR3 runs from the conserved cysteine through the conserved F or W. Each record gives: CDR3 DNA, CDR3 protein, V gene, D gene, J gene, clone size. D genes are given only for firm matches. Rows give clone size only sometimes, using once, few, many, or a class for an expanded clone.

CDR3nt: TGTGCCGGCAGTTTAATGGGCAGCCCCAGGTTCTTC
CDR3aa: CAGSLMGSPRFF
v_gene: TRBV12-3/TRBV12-4
d_gene: NA
j_gene: TRBJ2-1
abundance: once

CDR3nt: TGTGCCAGCAGTTTACTAGCGGGGTACTACGAGCAGTACTTC
CDR3aa: CASSLLAGYYEQYF
v_gene: TRBV12-3/TRBV12-4
d_gene: TRBD2
j_gene: TRBJ2-7
abundance: NA

CDR3nt: TGTGCCAGCAGCTATGGGAGGGGGGCGTACCAAGAGACCCAGTACTTC
CDR3aa: CASSYGRGAYQETQYF
v_gene: TRBV7-9
d_gene: NA
j_gene: TRBJ2-5
abundance: few

CDR3nt: TGCAGTGCTCCGGGACTAGCAGTAAATGAGCAGTTCTTC
CDR3aa: CSAPGLAVNEQFF
v_gene: TRBV20-1
d_gene: TRBD2
j_gene: TRBJ2-1
abundance: NA

CDR3nt: TGCGCCAGCAGCCGCACTCTAATAGGACAGGCCATCTTGGAGACCCAGTACTTC
CDR3aa: CASSRTLIGQAILETQYF
v_gene: TRBV5-1
d_gene: TRBD1
j_gene: TRBJ2-5
abundance: NA

CDR3nt: TGTGCCAGCAGCCAACGGCAGGGAGACTACGAGCAGTACTTC
CDR3aa: CASSQRQGDYEQYF
v_gene: TRBV3-1
d_gene: NA
j_gene: TRBJ2-7
abundance: few

CDR3nt: TGCGCCAGCAGCCAGGTAGCGGAGTCCGCCTACGAGCAGTACTTC
CDR3aa: CASSQVAESAYEQYF
v_gene: TRBV4-3
d_gene: NA
j_gene: TRBJ2-7
abundance: NA

CDR3nt: TGCGCCAGCAGCCAAGACCTAGGAGGGCGAGGGGATGAGCAGTTCTTC
CDR3aa: CASSQDLGGRGDEQFF
v_gene: TRBV4-1
d_gene: NA
j_gene: TRBJ2-1
abundance: few

CDR3nt: TGCAGCGTTATCGTTCCGACTAGCGGCTACAATGAGCAGTTCTTC
CDR3aa: CSVIVPTSGYNEQFF
v_gene: TRBV29-1
d_gene: TRBD2
j_gene: TRBJ2-1
abundance: NA

CDR3nt: TGCGCCAGCAGCCAATTAGAAGGGACAGATACGCAGTATTTT
CDR3aa: CASSQLEGTDTQYF
v_gene: TRBV4-3
d_gene: NA
j_gene: TRBJ2-3
abundance: NA

CDR3nt: TGTGCCAGCAGTCCCCCCTGGACAGGGGGCAGTCAGCCCCAGCATTTT
CDR3aa: CASSPPWTGGSQPQHF
v_gene: TRBV12-3/TRBV12-4
d_gene: TRBD1
j_gene: TRBJ1-5
abundance: NA

CDR3nt: TGTGCCAGCAGCGGGGGACAGACCCAGTACTTC
CDR3aa: CASSGGQTQYF
v_gene: TRBV25-1
d_gene: NA
j_gene: TRBJ2-5
abundance: NA

CDR3nt: TGTGCCAGCAGCTTAGTAGGTAGGCGGGGGGACCACAATGAGCAGTTCTTC
CDR3aa: CASSLVGRRGDHNEQFF
v_gene: TRBV11-2
d_gene: TRBD2
j_gene: TRBJ2-1
abundance: NA

CDR3nt: TGTGCCAGCAGCCAAGCGACAGATAATTCACCCCTCCACTTT
CDR3aa: CASSQATDNSPLHF
v_gene: TRBV4-1
d_gene: NA
j_gene: TRBJ1-6
abundance: few

CDR3nt: TGTGCCAGCACGAGAGGGCCAGGGATCAATGAGCAGTACTTC
CDR3aa: CASTRGPGINEQYF
v_gene: TRBV25-1
d_gene: NA
j_gene: TRBJ2-5
abundance: NA

CDR3nt: TGCGCCAGCAGCTTGGCCGGGGTAGCCTCCACAGATGGTACGCAGTATTTT
CDR3aa: CASSLAGVASTDGTQYF
v_gene: TRBV5-1
d_gene: NA
j_gene: TRBJ2-3
abundance: few

CDR3nt: TGCAGTGCTAGAGATGACTATGGGAGCTATGGCTACACCTTC
CDR3aa: CSARDDYGSYGYTF
v_gene: TRBV20-1
d_gene: NA
j_gene: TRBJ1-2
abundance: NA

CDR3nt: TGCAGTTTGGGGGTAGTTTTCAATGAGCAGTTCTTC
CDR3aa: CSLGVVFNEQFF
v_gene: TRBV20-1
d_gene: NA
j_gene: TRBJ2-1
abundance: few

CDR3nt: TGTGCCAGCAGCTCCCGGATGCGCCTTCGCTACGAGCAGTACTTC
CDR3aa: CASSSRMRLRYEQYF
v_gene: TRBV28
d_gene: NA
j_gene: TRBJ2-7
abundance: few

CDR3nt: TGTGCCAGCATCAATCTGACGTTCCAAGAGACCCAGTACTTC
CDR3aa: CASINLTFQETQYF
v_gene: TRBV7-9
d_gene: NA
j_gene: TRBJ2-5
abundance: NA

CDR3nt: TGTGCCAGCAGCAGTTCCGCAGCGAAAGATACGCAGTATTTT
CDR3aa: CASSSSAAKDTQYF
v_gene: TRBV6-5
d_gene: NA
j_gene: TRBJ2-3
abundance: NA

CDR3nt: TGTGCCAGCAGCTCAACAGGGGGCGAATCCTACAATGAGCAGTTCTTC
CDR3aa: CASSSTGGESYNEQFF
v_gene: TRBV13
d_gene: TRBD1
j_gene: TRBJ2-1
abundance: NA